The source of this T cell receptor beta chain is a study of T cell repertoires in cytomegalovirus infection. Study details: From public TCR beta signatures came an indication of both CMV infection and matching HLA type. Study conclusions and caveats: Summed public TCR beta family frequency identified CMV carriers bearing the relevant HLA. HLA-C-restricted CMV-specific TCR beta clonotypes were dominant in the ex vivo response.

On this clonotype itself: What it binds is unknown.

Germline V gene data show CDR1 as KGHDR and CDR2 as SFDVKD. This CDR3 is 16 amino acids long. J lost 6 bases, V lost 3 bases, and 4 bases had no gene match. In TCRdb, the reads were re-called with MiXCR into one record per CDR3 protein. The sample records 310,000 or so distinct CDR3 sequences, roughly a sixth being singletons. The sequence derives from a human donor in good health (CMV status not recorded). Some clones in this sample may be carry-over from other donors' samples. Sample: PBMCs. The chain recombines TRBV24-1 with TRBJ2-1; 13 nucleotides line up with TRBD2. The CDR3 DNA sequence: TGTGCCACCAGTGATACCGGGACTAGCGGGGTCAATGAGCAGTTCTTC. It codes for CATSDTGTSGVNEQFF.